Listed below are T cell receptor beta chains from one sample, sequenced in a study of OX40 agonist ivuxolimab in advanced cancers. Profiling relied on immunoSEQ multiplex PCR, and the TCRdb table lists in-frame clones only, not all of them. The data contain around 50,000 clones, over 80% of them singletons. The sequenced sample was CD4+ or CD8+ T cells sorted from blood, obtained in a trial of the OX40 agonist ivuxolimab. These receptors were obtained from an adult with an advanced solid tumor such as melanoma, head and neck, liver or kidney cancer. CDR3s include the opening cysteine and the closing phenylalanine or tryptophan. The D gene is left open where the match is weak. Part of the rows lack a size; the others show once, few, many or a class for expanded clones.

j_gene: TRBJ2-1; abundance: -; v_gene: TRBV5-6; d_gene: -; CDR3nt: TGTGCCAGCAGCTTGGAGAGTAGGTGGGCTAATGAGCAGTTCTTC; CDR3aa: CASSLESRWANEQFF
j_gene: TRBJ1-4; abundance: -; v_gene: TRBV18; d_gene: TRBD1; CDR3nt: TGTGCCAGCTCACCTGCGTCAGGGGGAAATGAAAAACTGTTTTTT; CDR3aa: CASSPASGGNEKLFF
j_gene: TRBJ1-4; abundance: -; v_gene: TRBV28; d_gene: -; CDR3nt: TGTGCCAGCAGGCGGCGGCTCAGGGGAGAAAAACTGTTTTTT; CDR3aa: CASRRRLRGEKLFF
j_gene: TRBJ2-2; abundance: once; v_gene: TRBV7-3; d_gene: TRBD2; CDR3nt: TGTGCCAGCAGCTTAACCCGGGAGGCCGGGGAGCTGTTTTTT; CDR3aa: CASSLTREAGELFF
j_gene: TRBJ2-3; abundance: -; v_gene: TRBV15; d_gene: TRBD2; CDR3nt: TGTGCCACCAGCAGAGGGGTCAGCGGGAGGGCCTCAGATACGCAGTATTTT; CDR3aa: CATSRGVSGRASDTQYF
j_gene: TRBJ2-1; abundance: -; v_gene: TRBV19; d_gene: -; CDR3nt: TGTGCCAGTAGTATTCAACTAAGCTCCTACAATGAGCAGTTCTTC; CDR3aa: CASSIQLSSYNEQFF
j_gene: TRBJ2-5; abundance: -; v_gene: TRBV19; d_gene: -; CDR3nt: TGTGCCAGTAGTTATGGCACCCAAGAGACCCAGTACTTC; CDR3aa: CASSYGTQETQYF
j_gene: TRBJ1-1; abundance: -; v_gene: TRBV10-3; d_gene: TRBD1; CDR3nt: TGTGCCGCCAAACAGGGGTTGAACACTGAAGCTTTCTTT; CDR3aa: CAAKQGLNTEAFF
j_gene: TRBJ1-4; abundance: -; v_gene: TRBV19; d_gene: -; CDR3nt: TGTGCCAGTAGTATTGGTGCAGGTGCAACTAATGAAAAACTGTTTTTT; CDR3aa: CASSIGAGATNEKLFF
j_gene: TRBJ2-3; abundance: -; v_gene: TRBV19; d_gene: -; CDR3nt: TGTGCCAGTAGTCGGGAGCGGGGCACAGATACGCAGTATTTT; CDR3aa: CASSRERGTDTQYF
j_gene: TRBJ1-2; abundance: -; v_gene: TRBV19; d_gene: -; CDR3nt: TGTGCCAGTAGCCCCGTGGGGGGCACCTATGGCTACACCTTC; CDR3aa: CASSPVGGTYGYTF
j_gene: TRBJ2-1; abundance: -; v_gene: TRBV9; d_gene: TRBD2; CDR3nt: TGTGCCAGCAACAGACTAGCGGACTCCTACAATGAGCAGTTCTTC; CDR3aa: CASNRLADSYNEQFF
j_gene: TRBJ2-7; abundance: once; v_gene: TRBV7-2; d_gene: -; CDR3nt: TGTGCCAGCAGCTTAGGCGCGGGACGAGGATACTCCTACGAGCAGTACTTC; CDR3aa: CASSLGAGRGYSYEQYF
j_gene: TRBJ1-1; abundance: -; v_gene: TRBV5-5; d_gene: -; CDR3nt: TGTGCCAGCAGCTGGGGGCCGAACACTGAAGCTTTCTTT; CDR3aa: CASSWGPNTEAFF
j_gene: TRBJ1-2; abundance: -; v_gene: TRBV6-1; d_gene: -; CDR3nt: TGTGCCAGCAGTGACAGGGATCGTAACTATGGCTACACCTTC; CDR3aa: CASSDRDRNYGYTF
j_gene: TRBJ2-5; abundance: -; v_gene: TRBV6-5; d_gene: -; CDR3nt: TGTGCCAGCAGTTACTCTCGTCAGGGTGGAGCCCAGTACTTC; CDR3aa: CASSYSRQGGAQYF
j_gene: TRBJ1-1; abundance: -; v_gene: TRBV6-1; d_gene: TRBD1; CDR3nt: TGTGCCAGCAGTCTCCGACAGGGCCGGACTGAAGCTTTCTTT; CDR3aa: CASSLRQGRTEAFF
j_gene: TRBJ2-7; abundance: once; v_gene: TRBV29-1; d_gene: TRBD2; CDR3nt: TGCAGCGTCCTAGCGGGCGCCCCCTACGAGCAGTACTTC; CDR3aa: CSVLAGAPYEQYF